This T cell receptor (beta chain) derives from a study of blood T cell repertoires in COVID-19. In the study overall: Acute-phase and convalescent COVID-19 samples originated in the United States, Italy and Spain. PBMCs, B-cell-depleted T cells, or T cells were the source of the cDNA or gDNA that made up the material.

As originally analysed: Reference gene primers were amplified, and this amplification served to estimate nucleated cell counts. Measured with immunoSEQ multiplex PCR; TCRdb has only the in-frame clones, and not every one. V and J calls plus clone size are reproduced from that table; the DNA served to infer D and trimming. The data hold roughly 110,000 clones, with more than 70% observed a single time. This CDR3 has 17 residues. Trimming pared 5 bases from V and 3 bases from J, leaving 20 bases between. In germline, CDR1 is SNHLY, CDR2 FYNNEI. In its sample, this clone was seen many times. This TCR was sampled from a man between 65 and 85 years old with acute or convalescent COVID-19. The material sequenced was peripheral blood. The genes are TRBV2 and TRBJ1-5; D is perhaps TRBD1 (6 bases). In nucleotides, the CDR3 is TGTGCCAGCAGTTTGGGGGCTATTATTGGAGCCAATCAGCCCCAGCATTTT. Residues: CASSLGAIIGANQPQHF.